This is a list of T cell receptor beta chains from one sample in a study of tumor-infiltrating lymphocytes in localized non-small cell lung cancer. The assay was immunoSEQ multiplex PCR, and TCRdb's table has in-frame clones only and misses some. The repertoire holds roughly 25,000 clones, with roughly 70% as singletons. The sequencing sample was made of lung tumor tissue. These receptors were collected from a human donor with non-small cell lung cancer. The CDR3 runs from the conserved cysteine through the conserved F or W. Fields, in order: V gene, J gene, CDR3 protein.

v_gene: TRBV2; j_gene: TRBJ2-7; CDR3aa: CASSTLRGASVEQYF
v_gene: TRBV5-6; j_gene: TRBJ1-5; CDR3aa: CASSFQGRNQPQHF
v_gene: TRBV9; j_gene: TRBJ1-1; CDR3aa: CASSPMKGWATEAFF
v_gene: TRBV1; j_gene: TRBJ1-2; CDR3aa: CTSSQRTGPANYGYTF
v_gene: TRBV19; j_gene: TRBJ1-2; CDR3aa: CASKGPSDYGYTF
v_gene: TRBV11-1; j_gene: -; CDR3aa: CASSKGTGGSYEQYF
v_gene: TRBV7-2; j_gene: TRBJ2-1; CDR3aa: CASSLGLAYNEQFF
v_gene: TRBV4-1; j_gene: TRBJ2-5; CDR3aa: CASSQDGTGGWETQYF
v_gene: TRBV19; j_gene: TRBJ1-1; CDR3aa: CASRSLASMNTEAFF
v_gene: TRBV4-2; j_gene: TRBJ1-3; CDR3aa: CASSQDRQGGNTIYF
v_gene: TRBV2; j_gene: TRBJ1-2; CDR3aa: CASRYGRGQDGYTF
v_gene: TRBV28; j_gene: TRBJ2-7; CDR3aa: CASSLWGEQYF
v_gene: TRBV5-1; j_gene: TRBJ2-1; CDR3aa: CASRLTSGRGNEQFF